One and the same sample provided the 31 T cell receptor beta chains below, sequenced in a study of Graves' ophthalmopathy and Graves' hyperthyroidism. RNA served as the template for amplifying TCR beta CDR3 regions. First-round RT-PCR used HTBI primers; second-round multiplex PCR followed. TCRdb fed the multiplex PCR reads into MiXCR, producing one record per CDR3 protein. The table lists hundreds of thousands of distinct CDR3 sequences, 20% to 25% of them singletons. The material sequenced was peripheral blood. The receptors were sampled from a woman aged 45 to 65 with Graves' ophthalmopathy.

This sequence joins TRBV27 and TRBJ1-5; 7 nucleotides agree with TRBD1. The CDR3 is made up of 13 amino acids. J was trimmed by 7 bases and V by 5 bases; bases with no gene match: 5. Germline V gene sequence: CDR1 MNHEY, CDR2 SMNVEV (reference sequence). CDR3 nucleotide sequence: TGTGCCAGCAGTACAGGGGTGAGCCAGCCCCAGCATTTT. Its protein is CASSTGVSQPQHF.

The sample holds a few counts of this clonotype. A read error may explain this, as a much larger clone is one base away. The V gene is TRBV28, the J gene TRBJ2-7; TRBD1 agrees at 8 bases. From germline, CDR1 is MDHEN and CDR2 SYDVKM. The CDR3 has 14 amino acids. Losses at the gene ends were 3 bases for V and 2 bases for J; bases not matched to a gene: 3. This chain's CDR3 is CASSLEQGAYEQYF. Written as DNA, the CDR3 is TGTGCCAGCAGTTTGGAACAGGGGGCCTACGAGCAGTACTTC.

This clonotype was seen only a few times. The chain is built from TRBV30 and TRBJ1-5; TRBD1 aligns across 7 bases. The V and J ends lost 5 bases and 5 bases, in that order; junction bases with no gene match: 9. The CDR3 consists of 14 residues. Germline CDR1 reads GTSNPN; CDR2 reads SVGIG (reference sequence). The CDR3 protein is CAWQQGKFDQPQHF. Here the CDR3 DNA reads TGTGCCTGGCAACAGGGGAAGTTCGATCAGCCCCAGCATTTT.

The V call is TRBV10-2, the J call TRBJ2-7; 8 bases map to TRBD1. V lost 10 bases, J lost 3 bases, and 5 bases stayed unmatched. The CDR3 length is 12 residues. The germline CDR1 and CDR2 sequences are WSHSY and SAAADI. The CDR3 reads CATTGAGYEQYF. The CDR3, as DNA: TGCGCCACGACAGGGGCGGGCTACGAGCAGTACTTC.

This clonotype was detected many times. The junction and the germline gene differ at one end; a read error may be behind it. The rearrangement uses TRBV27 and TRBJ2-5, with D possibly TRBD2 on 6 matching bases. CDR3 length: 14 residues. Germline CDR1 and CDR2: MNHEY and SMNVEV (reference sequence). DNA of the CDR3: TGTGCCAGCAGTCTATCCCCAGCGGGAGAGACCCAGTACTTC. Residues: CASSLSPAGETQYF.

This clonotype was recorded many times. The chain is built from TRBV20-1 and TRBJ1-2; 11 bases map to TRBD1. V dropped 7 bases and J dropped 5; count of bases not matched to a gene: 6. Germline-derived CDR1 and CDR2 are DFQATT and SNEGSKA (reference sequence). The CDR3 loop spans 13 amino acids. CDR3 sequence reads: CSGTGGIGYGYTF. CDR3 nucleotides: TGCAGTGGGACAGGGGGCATTGGGTATGGCTACACCTTC.

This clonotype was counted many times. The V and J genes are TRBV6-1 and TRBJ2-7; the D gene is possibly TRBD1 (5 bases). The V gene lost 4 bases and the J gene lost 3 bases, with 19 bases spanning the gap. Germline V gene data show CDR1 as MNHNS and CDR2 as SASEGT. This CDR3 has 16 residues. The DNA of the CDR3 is TGTGCCAGCAGTGGCCCACATCAGGGTTTTGGCTACGAGCAGTACTTC. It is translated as CASSGPHQGFGYEQYF.

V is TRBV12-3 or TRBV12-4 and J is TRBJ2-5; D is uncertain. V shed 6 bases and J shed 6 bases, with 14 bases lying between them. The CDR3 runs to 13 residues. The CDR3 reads CASSLLDFQTQYF. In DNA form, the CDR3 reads TGTGCCAGCAGCCTGCTGGATTTTCAGACCCAGTACTTC.

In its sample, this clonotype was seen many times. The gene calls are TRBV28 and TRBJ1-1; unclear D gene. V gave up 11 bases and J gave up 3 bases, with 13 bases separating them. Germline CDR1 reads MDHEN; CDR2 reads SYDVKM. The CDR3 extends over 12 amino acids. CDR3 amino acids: CASALPYTEAFF. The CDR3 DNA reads TGTGCCTCCGCCCTTCCTTACACTGAAGCTTTCTTT.

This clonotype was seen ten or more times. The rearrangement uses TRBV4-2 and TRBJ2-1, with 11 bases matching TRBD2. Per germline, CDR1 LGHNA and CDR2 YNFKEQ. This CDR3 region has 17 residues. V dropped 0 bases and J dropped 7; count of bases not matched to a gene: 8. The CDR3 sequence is CASSQDRTSGGGNEQFF. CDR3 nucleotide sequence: TGTGCCAGCAGCCAAGATCGTACTAGCGGGGGAGGGAATGAGCAGTTCTTC.

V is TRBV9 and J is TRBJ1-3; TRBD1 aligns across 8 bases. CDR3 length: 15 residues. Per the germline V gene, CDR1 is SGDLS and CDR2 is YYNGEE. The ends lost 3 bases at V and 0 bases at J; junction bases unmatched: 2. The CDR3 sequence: CASSGTGYSGNTIYF. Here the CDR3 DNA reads TGTGCCAGCAGCGGGACAGGGTACTCTGGAAACACCATATATTTT.

CDR3 loop: CASTRQYVGTGELFF. In DNA, the CDR3 is TGTGCCAGCACGCGACAATACGTGGGCACCGGGGAGCTGTTTTTT. V and J are TRBV2 and TRBJ2-2, with D hard to call. The V and J ends lost 7 bases and 4 bases respectively, with 16 bases between them. The CDR3 is 15 residues long. Germline V gene sequence: CDR1 SNHLY, CDR2 FYNNEI.

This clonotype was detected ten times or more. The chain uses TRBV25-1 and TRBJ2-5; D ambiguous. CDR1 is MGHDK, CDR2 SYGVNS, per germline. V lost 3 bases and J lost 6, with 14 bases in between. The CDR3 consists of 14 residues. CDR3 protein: CASSESTTRQTQYF. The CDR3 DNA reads TGTGCCAGCAGTGAGTCCACTACCAGGCAGACCCAGTACTTC.

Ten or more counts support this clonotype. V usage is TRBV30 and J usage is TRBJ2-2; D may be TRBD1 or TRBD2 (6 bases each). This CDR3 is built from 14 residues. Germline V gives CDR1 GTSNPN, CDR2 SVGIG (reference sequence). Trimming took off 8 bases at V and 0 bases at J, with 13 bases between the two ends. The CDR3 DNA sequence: TGTGCCGGGGAGGAGGGGGCGAACACCGGGGAGCTGTTTTTT. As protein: CAGEEGANTGELFF.

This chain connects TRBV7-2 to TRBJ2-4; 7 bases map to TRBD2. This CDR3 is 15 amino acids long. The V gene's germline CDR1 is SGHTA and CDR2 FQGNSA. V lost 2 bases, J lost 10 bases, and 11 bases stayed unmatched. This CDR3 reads CASSLLGRGVVIQYF. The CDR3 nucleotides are TGTGCCAGCAGCTTACTGGGTCGGGGGGTAGTAATTCAGTACTTC.

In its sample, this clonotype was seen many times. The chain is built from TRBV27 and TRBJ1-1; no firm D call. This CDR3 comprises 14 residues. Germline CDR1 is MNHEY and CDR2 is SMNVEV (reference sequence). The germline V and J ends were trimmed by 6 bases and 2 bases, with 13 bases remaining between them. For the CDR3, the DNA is TGTGCCAGCAGGCTATTCGACGGAAACACTGAAGCTTTCTTT. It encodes CASRLFDGNTEAFF.

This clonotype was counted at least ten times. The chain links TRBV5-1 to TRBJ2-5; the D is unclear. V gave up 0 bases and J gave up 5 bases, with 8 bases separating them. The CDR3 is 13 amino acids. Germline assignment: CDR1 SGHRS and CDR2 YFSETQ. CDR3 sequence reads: CASSLAAFETQYF. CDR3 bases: TGCGCCAGCAGCTTGGCGGCTTTCGAGACCCAGTACTTC.

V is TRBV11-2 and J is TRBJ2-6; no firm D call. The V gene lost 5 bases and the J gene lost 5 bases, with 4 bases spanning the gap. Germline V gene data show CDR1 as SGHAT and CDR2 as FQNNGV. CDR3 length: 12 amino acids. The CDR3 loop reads CASSLWANVLTF. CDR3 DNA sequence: TGTGCCAGCAGCCTCTGGGCCAACGTCCTGACTTTC.

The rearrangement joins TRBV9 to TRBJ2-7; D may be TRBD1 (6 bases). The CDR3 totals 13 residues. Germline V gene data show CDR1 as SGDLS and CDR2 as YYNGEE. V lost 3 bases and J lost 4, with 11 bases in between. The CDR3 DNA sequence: TGTGCCAGCAGCGCAGAAGGGGGTTACGAGCAGTACTTC. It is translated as CASSAEGGYEQYF.

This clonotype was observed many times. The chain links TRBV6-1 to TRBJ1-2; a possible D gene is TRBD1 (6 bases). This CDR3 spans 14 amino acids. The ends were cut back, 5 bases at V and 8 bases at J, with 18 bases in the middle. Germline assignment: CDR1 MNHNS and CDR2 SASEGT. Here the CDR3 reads CASSPSGGAKGYTF. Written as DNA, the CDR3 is TGTGCCAGCAGTCCTTCCGGGGGCGCGAAGGGCTACACCTTC.

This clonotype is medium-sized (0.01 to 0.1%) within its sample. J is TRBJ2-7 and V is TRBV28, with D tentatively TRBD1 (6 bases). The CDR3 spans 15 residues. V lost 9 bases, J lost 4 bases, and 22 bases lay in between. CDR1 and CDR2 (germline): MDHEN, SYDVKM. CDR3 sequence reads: CASPPQGGTLYEQYF. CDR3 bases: TGTGCCAGTCCCCCCCAAGGGGGAACCCTATACGAGCAGTACTTC.

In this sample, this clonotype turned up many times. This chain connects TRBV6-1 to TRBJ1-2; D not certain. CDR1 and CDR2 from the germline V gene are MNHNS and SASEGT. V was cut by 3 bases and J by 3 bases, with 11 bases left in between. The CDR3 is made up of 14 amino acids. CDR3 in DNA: TGTGCCAGCAGTGATCCTCGCGGTGACTATGGCTACACCTTC. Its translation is CASSDPRGDYGYTF.

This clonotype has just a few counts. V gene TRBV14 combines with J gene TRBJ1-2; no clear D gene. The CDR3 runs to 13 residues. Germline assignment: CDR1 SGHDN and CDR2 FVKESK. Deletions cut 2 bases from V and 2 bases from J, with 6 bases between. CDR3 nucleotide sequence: TGTGCCAGCAGCCAACGGTCCAACTATGGCTACACCTTC. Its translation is CASSQRSNYGYTF.

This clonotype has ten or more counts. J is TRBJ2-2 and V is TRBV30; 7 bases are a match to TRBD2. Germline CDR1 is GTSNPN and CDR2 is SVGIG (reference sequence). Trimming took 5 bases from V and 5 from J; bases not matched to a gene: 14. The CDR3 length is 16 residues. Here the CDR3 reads CAWHPLGRGGTGELFF. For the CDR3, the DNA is TGTGCCTGGCATCCTTTGGGAAGGGGAGGGACCGGGGAGCTGTTTTTT.

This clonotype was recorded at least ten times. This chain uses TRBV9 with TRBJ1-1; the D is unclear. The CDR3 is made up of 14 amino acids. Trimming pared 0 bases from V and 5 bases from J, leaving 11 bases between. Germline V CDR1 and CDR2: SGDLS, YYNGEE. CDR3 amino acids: CASSVGEAWTEAFF. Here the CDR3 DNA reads TGTGCCAGCAGCGTAGGTGAGGCATGGACTGAAGCTTTCTTT.

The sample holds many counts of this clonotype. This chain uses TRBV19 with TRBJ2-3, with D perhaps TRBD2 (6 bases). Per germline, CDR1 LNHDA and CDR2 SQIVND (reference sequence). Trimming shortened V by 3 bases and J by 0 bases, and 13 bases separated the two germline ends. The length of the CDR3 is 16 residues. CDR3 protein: CASSINGGASTDTQYF. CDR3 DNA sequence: TGTGCCAGTAGTATCAACGGGGGAGCTAGCACAGATACGCAGTATTTT.

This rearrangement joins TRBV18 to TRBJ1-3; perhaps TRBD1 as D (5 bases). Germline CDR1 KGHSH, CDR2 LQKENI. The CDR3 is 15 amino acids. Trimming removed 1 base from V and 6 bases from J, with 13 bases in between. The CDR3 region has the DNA TGTGCCAGCTCACCACAGGTGGGGCTGGAAAACACCATATATTTT. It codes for CASSPQVGLENTIYF.

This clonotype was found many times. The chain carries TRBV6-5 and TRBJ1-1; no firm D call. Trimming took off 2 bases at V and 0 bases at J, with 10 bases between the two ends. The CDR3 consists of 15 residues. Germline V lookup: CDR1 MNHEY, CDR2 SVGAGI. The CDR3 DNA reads TGTGCCAGCAGTTACGACGGGCAGATGAACACTGAAGCTTTCTTT. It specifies CASSYDGQMNTEAFF.

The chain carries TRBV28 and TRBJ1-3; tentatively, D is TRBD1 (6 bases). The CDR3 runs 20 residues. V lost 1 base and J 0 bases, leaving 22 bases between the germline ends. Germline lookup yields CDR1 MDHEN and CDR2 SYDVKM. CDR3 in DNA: TGTGCCAGCAGTTTATCTCCGGACAGTACGAACTTCTTCTCTGGAAACACCATATATTTT. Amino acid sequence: CASSLSPDSTNFFSGNTIYF. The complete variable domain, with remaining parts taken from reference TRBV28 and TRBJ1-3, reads DVKVTQSSRYLVKRTGEKVFLECVQDMDHENMFWYRQDPGLGLRLIYFSYDVKMKEKGDIPEGYSVSREKKERFSLILESASTNQTSMYLCASSLSPDSTNFFSGNTIYFGEGSWLTVV.

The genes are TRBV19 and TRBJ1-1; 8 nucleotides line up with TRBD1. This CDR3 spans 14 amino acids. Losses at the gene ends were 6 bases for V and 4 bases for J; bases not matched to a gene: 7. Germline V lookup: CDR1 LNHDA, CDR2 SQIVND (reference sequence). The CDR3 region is CASRIDRGSTEAFF. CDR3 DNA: TGTGCCAGTAGGATCGACAGGGGAAGCACTGAAGCTTTCTTT.

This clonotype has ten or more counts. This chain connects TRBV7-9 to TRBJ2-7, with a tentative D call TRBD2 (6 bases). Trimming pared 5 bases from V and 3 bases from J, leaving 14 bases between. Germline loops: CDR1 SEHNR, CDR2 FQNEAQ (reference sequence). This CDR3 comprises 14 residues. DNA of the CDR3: TGTGCCAGCAGCCCCGGCGGGGTGGGCTACGAGCAGTACTTC. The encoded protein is CASSPGGVGYEQYF.